The 18 T cell receptor beta chains presented below share a single source sample, sequenced in a study of cytomegalovirus exposure and HLA in healthy donors. PCR amplification relied on 60 Vbeta primers (plus 13 Jbeta primers). Generated by immunoSEQ multiplex PCR, the TCRdb table keeps only in-frame clones and is missing some. The table lists 150,000 to 200,000 clones, 70% to 80% of them singletons. Sequencing used PBMCs. The source of these receptors is a woman aged 30 to 39 in good health and CMV-seropositive.

The chain combines TRBV2 with TRBJ2-7; 7 nucleotides line up with TRBD1. V lost 6 bases to trimming and J lost 3 bases; unmatched junction nucleotides: 5. Per the germline V gene, CDR1 is SNHLY and CDR2 is FYNNEI. This CDR3 contains 13 residues. CDR3: CASRDTGDYEQYF. The CDR3 region has the DNA TGTGCCAGCAGGGATACAGGGGACTACGAGCAGTACTTC.

The CDR3 here is CASSLQTSGGEQFF. The DNA for the CDR3 is TGTGCCAGCAGCCTACAGACTAGCGGGGGGGAGCAGTTCTTC. J is TRBJ2-1 and V is TRBV7-2, with 13 bases that match TRBD2. The V gene's germline CDR1 is SGHTA and CDR2 FQGNSA. The ends lost 5 bases at V and 10 bases at J; junction bases unmatched: 5. The CDR3 totals 14 residues.

The chain links TRBV5-6 to TRBJ1-3; a possible D gene is TRBD1 (5 bases). The CDR3 runs to 18 residues. The V end lost 0 bases, the J end lost 0 bases, and 16 bases lay between the germline ends. CDR1 and CDR2 (germline): SGHDT, YYEEEE. This chain's CDR3 is CASSLGLGHISSGNTIYF. CDR3 coding DNA: TGTGCCAGCAGCTTGGGCCTAGGACACATTAGCTCTGGAAACACCATATATTTT.

This clone was recorded only once. The chain employs TRBV19 and TRBJ1-3; D perhaps matches TRBD1 (5 bases). This CDR3 has 14 amino acids. From germline, CDR1 is LNHDA and CDR2 SQIVND (reference sequence). With 7 bases removed from V and 0 bases from J, the gap between germline ends came to 10 bases. CDR3 DNA: TGTGCCAGTATACAGGATCCCTCTGGAAACACCATATATTTT. It specifies CASIQDPSGNTIYF.

The V and J genes are TRBV4-1 and TRBJ2-2; a possible D gene is TRBD2 (6 bases). Trimming took 4 bases from V and 6 from J, leaving 12 bases between them. The CDR3 loop spans 14 amino acids. Germline V CDR1 and CDR2: MGHRA, YSYEKL. The CDR3 coding sequence is TGCGCCAGCAGCCCCTCGGAGGGGCCCGGGGAGCTGTTTTTT. Translation gives CASSPSEGPGELFF.

The V and J genes are TRBV20-1 and TRBJ2-7; possible D gene TRBD2, 5 bases. Germline CDR1 and CDR2: DFQATT and SNEGSKA (reference sequence). The CDR3 sequence is 11 residues long. V was shortened by 3 bases and J by 7 bases, with 10 bases between the two germline ends. CDR3 region: CSASGVGEQYF. CDR3 DNA: TGCAGTGCTAGCGGGGTCGGAGAGCAGTACTTC.

The CDR3 loop reads CASSPGVSSGNTIYF. The CDR3 DNA follows: TGCGCCAGCAGCCCCGGGGTTAGCTCTGGAAACACCATATATTTT. The chain is built from TRBV4-1 and TRBJ1-3; no firm D call. V was trimmed by 4 bases and J by 0 bases, leaving 10 bases between them. CDR1 is MGHRA and CDR2 is YSYEKL in the germline V gene. CDR3 length equals 15 residues.

The chain couples TRBV11-2 to TRBJ2-3; 10 bases match TRBD1. CDR3 size: 15 residues. The V gene's germline CDR1 is SGHAT and CDR2 FQNNGV. V was clipped by 3 bases and J by 6 bases; unmatched bases: 6. The CDR3 loop is CASSFVTGGWDTQYF. The DNA of the CDR3 is TGTGCCAGCAGCTTCGTGACAGGGGGCTGGGATACGCAGTATTTT. Looking up the rest from reference TRBV11-2 and TRBJ2-3 gives the full variable domain: EAGVAQSPRYKIIEKRQSVAFWCNPISGHATLYWYQQILGQGPKLLIQFQNNGVVDDSQLPKDRFSAERLKGVDSTLKIQPAKLEDSAVYLCASSFVTGGWDTQYFGPGTRLTVL.

The rearrangement links TRBV4-3 to TRBJ2-1; 8 bases line up with TRBD2. V gave up 1 base and J gave up 7 bases; unmatched junction bases: 6. Looked up from germline, CDR1 is LGHNA and CDR2 is YSLEER. This CDR3 spans 15 amino acids. The CDR3 nucleotides are TGCGCCAGCAGCCAAGCGGGGGGGCTCACAAATGAGCAGTTCTTC. This codes for CASSQAGGLTNEQFF.

The CDR3 sequence is CATSIQTDYEQYF. The CDR3 nucleotides read TGTGCCACCAGCATCCAAACTGACTACGAGCAGTACTTC. The chain employs TRBV15 and TRBJ2-7; D gene unclear. There are 13 residues in the CDR3. V was cut by 4 bases and J by 3 bases, with 10 bases left in between. CDR1 is LNHNV and CDR2 is YYDKDF in the germline V gene (reference sequence).

This chain connects TRBV19 to TRBJ1-2, with 9 bases matching TRBD1. Trimming cost V 4 bases and J 5 bases; bases outside gene matches: 11. Per germline, CDR1 LNHDA and CDR2 SQIVND (reference sequence). The CDR3 contains 16 residues. The DNA for the CDR3 is TGTGCCAGTAGTACCCAGGACAGGGGAGCGAGTTATGGCTACACCTTC. Translation gives CASSTQDRGASYGYTF.

The rearrangement links TRBV7-8 to TRBJ1-2; a possible D gene is TRBD1 (5 bases). V was trimmed by 1 base and J by 6 bases, leaving 18 bases between them. The CDR3 runs 16 residues. CDR1 is SGHVS and CDR2 is FQNEAQ in the germline V gene. The CDR3 sequence is CASSLEATVPLDGYTF. DNA of the CDR3: TGTGCCAGCAGCTTAGAGGCGACAGTCCCCCTTGATGGCTACACCTTC.

The V and J genes are TRBV30 and TRBJ1-2, with no clear D. The CDR3 runs to 15 residues. CDR1 GTSNPN and CDR2 SVGIG come from the germline V gene (reference sequence). The ends were cut back, 3 bases at V and 4 bases at J, with 18 bases in the middle. The DNA for the CDR3 is TGTGCCTGGAGCGCCGGGAGCAAAGCGGGCTATGGCTACACCTTC. Residues: CAWSAGSKAGYGYTF.

This chain uses TRBV27 with TRBJ2-3; 9 bases line up with TRBD2. In germline, CDR1 is MNHEY, CDR2 SMNVEV (reference sequence). The V and J ends lost 5 bases and 1 base, in that order; junction bases with no gene match: 7. The CDR3 sequence is 16 residues long. The CDR3 spells CASSVVAGEGTDTQYF. DNA of the CDR3: TGTGCCAGCAGTGTCGTAGCGGGAGAAGGCACAGATACGCAGTATTTT.

The V call is TRBV5-1, the J call TRBJ2-3; 12 bases align to TRBD2. Germline CDR1 SGHRS, CDR2 YFSETQ. The CDR3 runs to 15 residues. V gave up 6 bases and J gave up 7 bases; unmatched junction bases: 9. DNA for the CDR3: TGCGCCAGCAAACTAGCGGGGGGCGGGTCTCATACGCAGTATTTT. It codes for CASKLAGGGSHTQYF.

J is TRBJ2-7 and V is TRBV4-1; TRBD2 matches at 11 bases. The CDR3 contains 19 residues. J was trimmed by 3 bases and V by 1 base; bases with no gene match: 14. CDR1 and CDR2 from the germline V gene are MGHRA and YSYEKL. CDR3 region: CASSQVSTSGSYAVYEQYF. CDR3 coding DNA: TGCGCCAGCAGCCAAGTTAGCACTAGCGGGAGTTACGCAGTCTACGAGCAGTACTTC.

This clone was counted once. An end of the junction does not agree with germline; a read error may underlie this. This rearrangement joins TRBV9 to TRBJ2-3, with no clear D. The CDR3 runs 12 residues. Germline V gene data show CDR1 as SGDLS and CDR2 as YYNGEE. CDR3 sequence (DNA): TGTGCCAGCAGCGGGGTCACAGATACGCGGTATTTT. It specifies CASSGVTDTRYF.

The chain recombines TRBV6-1 with TRBJ2-5; D uncertain. V was clipped by 7 bases and J by 2 bases, with 14 bases between them. Germline-derived CDR1 and CDR2 are MNHNS and SASEGT. This CDR3 is built from 14 residues. This chain's CDR3 is CASKPPSPQETQYF. CDR3 in DNA: TGTGCCAGCAAGCCCCCGAGCCCTCAAGAGACCCAGTACTTC.